One sample yielded the 2 T cell receptor beta chains listed below, sequenced in a study of shared clonotypes between healthy human individuals (dated by TCRdb to 2020 to 2022). CD8 naive samples were obtained by positive selection for CCR7 among CD45RO-negative cells, yielding a CD45RA+CCR7+ population from which TemRA cells were excluded. Libraries were constructed by the immunoSEQ multiplex PCR assay. Sourced from immuneACCESS, this table was stored by TCRdb with only in-frame sequences that have V and J called. A share of the clones is absent; for the studies checked, an unresolved V gene accounts for under half, and the remainder has no known explanation. The sample data list hundreds of thousands of clones, and around 96% of these were observed just once. Over 0.1% of the sample comes from the top ten. Input material: naive CD8+ T cells sorted from blood. The label giving this sample's cell subset or site can be read as: CD45RA+CCR7+. The receptors were gathered from a woman aged 25 to 39 in good health.

This chain connects TRBV29-1 to TRBJ2-5; D gene uncertain. CDR3 length equals 14 residues. Trimming took off 4 bases at V and 2 bases at J, with 14 bases between the two ends. Per germline, CDR1 SQVTM and CDR2 ANQGSEA. CDR3 coding DNA: TGCAGCGTTGTAACGGTATCCGCTCAAGAGACCCAGTACTTC. Residues: CSVVTVSAQETQYF. The whole variable domain, filled in from reference TRBV29-1 and TRBJ2-5, reads SAVISQKPSRDICQRGTSLTIQCQVDSQVTMMFWYRQQPGQSLTLIATANQGSEATYESGFVIDKFPISRPNLTFSTLTVSNMSPEDSSIYLCSVVTVSAQETQYFGPGTRLLVL.

The chain carries TRBV29-1 and TRBJ2-5; 9 bases align to TRBD2. The CDR3 is made up of 19 amino acids. The J segment lost 5 bases and the V segment lost 2 bases, leaving 21 bases of the junction unmatched. Germline CDR1 is SQVTM and CDR2 is ANQGSEA. CDR3 in DNA: TGCAGCGTTGAAAAGGCACGGGCGTCGGCGGGAGGGCGCGGGGAGACCCAGTACTTC. It encodes CSVEKARASAGGRGETQYF. Full variable domain (outside the CDR3, taken from reference TRBV29-1 and TRBJ2-5): SAVISQKPSRDICQRGTSLTIQCQVDSQVTMMFWYRQQPGQSLTLIATANQGSEATYESGFVIDKFPISRPNLTFSTLTVSNMSPEDSSIYLCSVEKARASAGGRGETQYFGPGTRLLVL.